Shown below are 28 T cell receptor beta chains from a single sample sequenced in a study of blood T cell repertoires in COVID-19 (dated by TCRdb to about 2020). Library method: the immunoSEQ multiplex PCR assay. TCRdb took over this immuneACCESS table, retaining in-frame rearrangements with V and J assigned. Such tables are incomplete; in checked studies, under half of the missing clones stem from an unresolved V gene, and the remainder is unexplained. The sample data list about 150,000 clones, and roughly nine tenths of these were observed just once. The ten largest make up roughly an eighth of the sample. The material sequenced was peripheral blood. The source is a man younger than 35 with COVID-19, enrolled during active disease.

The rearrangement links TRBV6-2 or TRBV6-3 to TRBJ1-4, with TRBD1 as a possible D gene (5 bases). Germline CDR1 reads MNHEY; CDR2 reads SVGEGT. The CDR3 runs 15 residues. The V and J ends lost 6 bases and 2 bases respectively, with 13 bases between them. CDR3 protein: CASSLIGGTNEKLFF. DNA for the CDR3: TGTGCCAGCAGCCTCATCGGGGGTACTAATGAAAAACTGTTTTTT.

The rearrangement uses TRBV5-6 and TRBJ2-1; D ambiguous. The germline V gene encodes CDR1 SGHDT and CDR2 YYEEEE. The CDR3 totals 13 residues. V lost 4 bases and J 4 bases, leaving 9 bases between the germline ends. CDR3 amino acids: CASSADTYNEQFF. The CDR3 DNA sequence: TGTGCCAGCAGCGCAGACACGTACAATGAGCAGTTCTTC.

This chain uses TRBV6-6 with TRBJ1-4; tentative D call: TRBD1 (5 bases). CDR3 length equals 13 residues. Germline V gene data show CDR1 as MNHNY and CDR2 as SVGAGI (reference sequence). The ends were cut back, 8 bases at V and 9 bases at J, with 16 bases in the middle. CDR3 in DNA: TGTGCCAGCGTCCACGGGGCGGGACAAAAACTGTTTTTT. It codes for CASVHGAGQKLFF.

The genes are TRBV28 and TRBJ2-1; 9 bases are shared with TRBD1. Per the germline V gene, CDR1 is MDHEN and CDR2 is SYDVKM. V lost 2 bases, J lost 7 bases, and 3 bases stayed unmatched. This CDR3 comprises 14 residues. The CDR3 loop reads CASSLGQGRNEQFF. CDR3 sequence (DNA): TGTGCCAGCAGTTTAGGACAGGGGCGGAATGAGCAGTTCTTC.

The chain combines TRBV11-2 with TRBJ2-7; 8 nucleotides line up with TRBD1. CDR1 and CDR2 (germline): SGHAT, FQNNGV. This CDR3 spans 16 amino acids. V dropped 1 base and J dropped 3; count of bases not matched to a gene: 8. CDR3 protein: CASSLVGQGRYYEQYF. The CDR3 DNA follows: TGTGCCAGCAGCTTAGTTGGACAGGGTCGCTACTACGAGCAGTACTTC.

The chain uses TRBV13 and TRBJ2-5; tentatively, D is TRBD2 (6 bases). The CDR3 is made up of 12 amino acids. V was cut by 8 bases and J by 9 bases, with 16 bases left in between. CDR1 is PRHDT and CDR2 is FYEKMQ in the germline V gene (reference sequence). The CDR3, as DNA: TGTGCCAGCCGTTGGGCTAGCGAGGCCCAGTACTTC. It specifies CASRWASEAQYF.

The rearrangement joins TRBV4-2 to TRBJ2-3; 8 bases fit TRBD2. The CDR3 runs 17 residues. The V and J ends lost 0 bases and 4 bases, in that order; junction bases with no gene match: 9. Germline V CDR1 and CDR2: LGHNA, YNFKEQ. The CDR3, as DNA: TGTGCCAGCAGCCAAGAAGGGTCAGCGGGAGCTTCAGATACGCAGTATTTT. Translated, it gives CASSQEGSAGASDTQYF.

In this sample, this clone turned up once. CDR3 residues: CASSVSSHEQFF. The DNA of the CDR3 is TGTGCCAGCAGTGTTAGCTCCCATGAGCAGTTCTTC. The chain links TRBV9 to TRBJ2-1; no firm D call. Trimming stripped 5 bases from V and 8 bases from J, with 11 bases between. Per the germline V gene, CDR1 is SGDLS and CDR2 is YYNGEE. The CDR3 is 12 residues long.

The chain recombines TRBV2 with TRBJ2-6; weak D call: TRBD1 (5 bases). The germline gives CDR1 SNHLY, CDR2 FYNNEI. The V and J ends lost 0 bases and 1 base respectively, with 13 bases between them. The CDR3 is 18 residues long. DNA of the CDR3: TGTGCCAGCAGTGAAGCCCAGGGTTTCGGATCTGGGGCCAACGTCCTGACTTTC. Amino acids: CASSEAQGFGSGANVLTF.

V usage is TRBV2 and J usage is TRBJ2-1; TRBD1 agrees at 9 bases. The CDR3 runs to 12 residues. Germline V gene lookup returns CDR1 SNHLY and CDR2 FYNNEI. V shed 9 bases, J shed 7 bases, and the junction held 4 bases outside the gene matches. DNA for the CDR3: TGTGCCAGTCAAGGACAGGGGAATGAGCAGTTCTTC. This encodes CASQGQGNEQFF.

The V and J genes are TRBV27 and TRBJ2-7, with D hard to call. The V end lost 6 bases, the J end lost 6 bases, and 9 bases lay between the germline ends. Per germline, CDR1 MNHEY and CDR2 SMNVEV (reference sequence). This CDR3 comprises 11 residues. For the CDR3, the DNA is TGTGCCAGCAGGAGCGTCCTCGAGCAGTACTTC. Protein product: CASRSVLEQYF.

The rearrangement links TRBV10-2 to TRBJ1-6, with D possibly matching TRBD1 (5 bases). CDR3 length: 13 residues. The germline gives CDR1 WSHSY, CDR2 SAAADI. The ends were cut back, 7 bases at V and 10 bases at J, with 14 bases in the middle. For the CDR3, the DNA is TGCGCCAGCATTGGCAGGGCCCCGTCACCCCTCCACTTT. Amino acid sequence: CASIGRAPSPLHF.

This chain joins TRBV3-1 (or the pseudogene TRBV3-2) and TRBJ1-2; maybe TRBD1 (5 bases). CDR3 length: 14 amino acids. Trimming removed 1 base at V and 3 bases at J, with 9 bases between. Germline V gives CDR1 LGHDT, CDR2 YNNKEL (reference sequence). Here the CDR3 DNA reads TGTGCCAGCAGCCAAGCTGGCAGGGACTATGGCTACACCTTC. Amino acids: CASSQAGRDYGYTF.

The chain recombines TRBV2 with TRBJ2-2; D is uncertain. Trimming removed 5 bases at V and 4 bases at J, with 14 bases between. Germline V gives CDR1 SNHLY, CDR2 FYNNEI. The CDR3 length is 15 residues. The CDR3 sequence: CASSPSARGTGELFF. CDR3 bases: TGTGCCAGCAGTCCCTCGGCCCGAGGCACCGGGGAGCTGTTTTTT.

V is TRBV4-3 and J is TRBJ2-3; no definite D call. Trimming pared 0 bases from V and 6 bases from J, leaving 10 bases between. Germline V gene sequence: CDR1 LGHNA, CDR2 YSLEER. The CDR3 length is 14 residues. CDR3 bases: TGCGCCAGCAGCCAAGATCTAGGCCCCGATACGCAGTATTTT. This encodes CASSQDLGPDTQYF.

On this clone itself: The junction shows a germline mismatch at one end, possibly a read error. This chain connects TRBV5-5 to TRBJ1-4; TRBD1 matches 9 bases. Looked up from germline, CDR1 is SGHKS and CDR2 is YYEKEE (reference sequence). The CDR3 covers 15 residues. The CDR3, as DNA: TGTGCCAGCAGCGCGGGACAGGGAGGTAGTGAAAAACTGCTTTTT. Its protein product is CASSAGQGGSEKLLF.

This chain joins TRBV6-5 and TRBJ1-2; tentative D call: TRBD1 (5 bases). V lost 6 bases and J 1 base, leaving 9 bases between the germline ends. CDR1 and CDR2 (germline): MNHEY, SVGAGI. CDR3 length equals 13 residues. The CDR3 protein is CASRQDGNYGYTF. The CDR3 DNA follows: TGTGCCAGCAGACAGGACGGTAACTATGGCTACACCTTC.

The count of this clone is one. CDR3 sequence reads: CASSLKAGGVSSTDTQYF. DNA for the CDR3: TGTGCCAGCAGCTTGAAAGCGGGAGGGGTTTCTAGCACAGATACGCAGTATTTT. J is TRBJ2-3 and V is TRBV7-2, with 10 bases that match TRBD2. J gave up 0 bases and V 3 bases, and 9 bases lay outside the gene matches. This CDR3 comprises 18 residues. Germline-derived CDR1 and CDR2 are SGHTA and FQGNSA.

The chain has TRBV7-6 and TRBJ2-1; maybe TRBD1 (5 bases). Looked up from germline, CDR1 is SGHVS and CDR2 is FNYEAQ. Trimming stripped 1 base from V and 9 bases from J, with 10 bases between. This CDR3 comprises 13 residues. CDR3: CASSLVQQGEQFF. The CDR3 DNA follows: TGTGCCAGCAGCTTAGTACAGCAGGGTGAGCAGTTCTTC. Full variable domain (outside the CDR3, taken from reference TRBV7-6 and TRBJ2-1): GAGVSQSPRYKVTKRGQDVALRCDPISGHVSLYWYRQALGQGPEFLTYFNYEAQQDKSGLPNDRFSAERPEGSISTLTIQRTEQRDSAMYRCASSLVQQGEQFFGPGTRLTVL.

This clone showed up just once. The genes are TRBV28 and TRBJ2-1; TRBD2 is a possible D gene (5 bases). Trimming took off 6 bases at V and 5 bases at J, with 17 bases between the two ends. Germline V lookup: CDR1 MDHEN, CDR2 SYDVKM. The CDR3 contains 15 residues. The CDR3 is CASSKPERSHNEQFF. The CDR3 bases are TGTGCCAGCAGCAAACCCGAGCGGTCCCACAATGAGCAGTTCTTC.

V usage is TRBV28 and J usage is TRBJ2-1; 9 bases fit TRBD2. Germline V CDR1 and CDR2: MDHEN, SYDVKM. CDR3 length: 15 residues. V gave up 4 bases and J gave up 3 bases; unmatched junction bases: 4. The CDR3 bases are TGTGCCAGCAGTTCCGGGACTAGCAGCTACAATGAGCAGTTCTTC. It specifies CASSSGTSSYNEQFF.

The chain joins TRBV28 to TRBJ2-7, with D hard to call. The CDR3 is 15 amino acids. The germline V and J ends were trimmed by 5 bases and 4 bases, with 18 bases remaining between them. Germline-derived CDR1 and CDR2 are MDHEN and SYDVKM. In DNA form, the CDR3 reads TGTGCCAGCAGTACCCCCTCCGGGTTGGCTTACGAGCAGTACTTC. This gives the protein CASSTPSGLAYEQYF.

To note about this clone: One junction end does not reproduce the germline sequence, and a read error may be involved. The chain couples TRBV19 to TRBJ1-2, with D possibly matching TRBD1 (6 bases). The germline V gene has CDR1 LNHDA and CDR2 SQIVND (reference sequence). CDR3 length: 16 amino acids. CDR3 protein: CASSIGGGLTINGYTF. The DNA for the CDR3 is TGTGCCAGTAGCATAGGGGGGGGACTGACGATAAATGGCTACACCTTC. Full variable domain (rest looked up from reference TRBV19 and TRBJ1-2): DGGITQSPKYLFRKEGQNVTLSCEQNLNHDAMYWYRQDPGQGLRLIYYSQIVNDFQKGDIAEGYSVSREKKESFPLTVTSAQKNPTAFYLCASSIGGGLTINGYTFGSGTRLTVV.

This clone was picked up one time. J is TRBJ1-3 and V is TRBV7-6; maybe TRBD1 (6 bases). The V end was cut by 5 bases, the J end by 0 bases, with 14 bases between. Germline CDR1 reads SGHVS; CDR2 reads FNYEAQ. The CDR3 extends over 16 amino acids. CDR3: CASSRGHRDSGNTIYF. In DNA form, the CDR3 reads TGTGCCAGCAGCCGGGGACACCGCGACTCTGGAAACACCATATATTTT. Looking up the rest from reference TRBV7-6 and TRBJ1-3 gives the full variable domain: GAGVSQSPRYKVTKRGQDVALRCDPISGHVSLYWYRQALGQGPEFLTYFNYEAQQDKSGLPNDRFSAERPEGSISTLTIQRTEQRDSAMYRCASSRGHRDSGNTIYFGEGSWLTVV.

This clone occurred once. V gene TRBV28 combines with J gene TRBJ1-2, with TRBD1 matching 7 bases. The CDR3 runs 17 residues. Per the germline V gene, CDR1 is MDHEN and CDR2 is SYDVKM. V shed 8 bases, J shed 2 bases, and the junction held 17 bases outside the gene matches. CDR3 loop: CASGTTGQLETNYGYTF. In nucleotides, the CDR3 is TGTGCCAGCGGCACTACGGGACAGCTCGAAACGAACTATGGCTACACCTTC.

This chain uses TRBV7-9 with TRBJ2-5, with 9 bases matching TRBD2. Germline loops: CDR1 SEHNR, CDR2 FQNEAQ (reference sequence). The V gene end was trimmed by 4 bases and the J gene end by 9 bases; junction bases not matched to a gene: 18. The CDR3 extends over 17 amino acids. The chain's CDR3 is CASSYQYQGLAPLAQYF. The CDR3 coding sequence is TGTGCCAGCAGCTATCAATACCAAGGACTAGCGCCTTTGGCCCAGTACTTC. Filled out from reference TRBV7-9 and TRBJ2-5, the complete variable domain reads DTGVSQNPRHKITKRGQNVTFRCDPISEHNRLYWYRQTLGQGPEFLTYFQNEAQLEKSRLLSDRFSAERPKGSFSTLEIQRTEQGDSAMYLCASSYQYQGLAPLAQYFGPGTRLLVL.

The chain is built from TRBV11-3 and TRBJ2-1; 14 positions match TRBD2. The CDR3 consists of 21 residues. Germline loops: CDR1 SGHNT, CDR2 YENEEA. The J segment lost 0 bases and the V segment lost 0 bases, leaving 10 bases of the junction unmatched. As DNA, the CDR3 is TGTGCCAGCAGCTTAGAGGCTTGGAGACTAGCGGGAGGGCCCTCCTACAATGAGCAGTTCTTC. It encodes CASSLEAWRLAGGPSYNEQFF.

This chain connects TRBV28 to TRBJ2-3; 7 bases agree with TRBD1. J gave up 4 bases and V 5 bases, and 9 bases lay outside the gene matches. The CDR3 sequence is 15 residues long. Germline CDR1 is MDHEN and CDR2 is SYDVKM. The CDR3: CASSTPGGRADTQYF. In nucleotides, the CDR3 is TGTGCCAGCAGTACCCCAGGGGGTCGGGCAGATACGCAGTATTTT.